This section outlines one TCR beta chain sequence together with its context. CDR1 is SEHNR and CDR2 is FQNEAQ in the germline V gene (reference sequence). The CDR3 runs 14 residues. Deletions cut 5 bases from V and 7 bases from J, with 14 bases between. The source of the sample is a study of cytomegalovirus exposure and HLA in healthy donors. The PCR contained 60 Vbeta and 13 Jbeta primers. TCRdb's table, derived via immunoSEQ multiplex PCR, lists solely in-frame clones and lacks some. The sample has roughly 100,000 clones; approximately 75% are singletons. The genes are TRBV7-9 and TRBJ1-4; maybe TRBD1 (5 bases). Sequenced input: PBMCs. The receptor comes from a woman between 40 and 55 years old in good health and CMV-seronegative. In DNA, the CDR3 is TGTGCCAGCAGCGGGTGGGGGGGGGTTGAAAAACTGTTTTTT. Translated, it gives CASSGWGGVEKLFF.